These 28 T cell receptor beta chains were all obtained from the same sample, sequenced in a study of radiotherapy plus CTLA-4 blockade in lung cancer. Sequenced by immunoSEQ multiplex PCR; TCRdb stores in-frame clones only, minus some. The table has tens of thousands of clones, about 76% seen once. The source material was peripheral blood, sampled from a patient treated with radiotherapy plus ipilimumab. The receptor set was obtained from a human donor with non-small cell lung cancer whose response to radiotherapy plus ipilimumab could not be evaluated.

This clone was counted a single time. The chain recombines TRBV7-2 with TRBJ2-7, with D maybe TRBD1 (5 bases). Trimming cost V 5 bases and J 3 bases, with 14 bases left between them. CDR1 SGHTA and CDR2 FQGNSA come from the germline V gene. The CDR3 spans 14 residues. In DNA, the CDR3 is TGTGCCAGCAGCACAAGACAGAATTTCTACGAGCAGTACTTC. Encoded protein: CASSTRQNFYEQYF. Supplemented by reference TRBV7-2 and TRBJ2-7, the full variable domain reads GAGVSQSPSNKVTEKGKDVELRCDPISGHTALYWYRQSLGQGLEFLIYFQGNSAPDKSGLPSDRFSAERTGGSVSTLTIQRTQQEDSAVYLCASSTRQNFYEQYFGPGTRLTVT.

This clone was seen only a few times. This chain uses TRBV5-5 with TRBJ2-3, with TRBD2 matching 13 bases. The ends lost 2 bases at V and 2 bases at J; junction bases unmatched: 2. The CDR3 consists of 16 residues. Looked up from germline, CDR1 is SGHKS and CDR2 is YYEKEE (reference sequence). The CDR3, as DNA: TGTGCCAGCAGCTTTGGACTAGCGGGAGCCACAGATACGCAGTATTTT. Its protein product is CASSFGLAGATDTQYF. Filled out from reference TRBV5-5 and TRBJ2-3, the complete variable domain reads DAGVTQSPTHLIKTRGQQVTLRCSPISGHKSVSWYQQVLGQGPQFIFQYYEKEERGRGNFPDRFSARQFPNYSSELNVNALLLGDSALYLCASSFGLAGATDTQYFGPGTRLTVL.

The J gene is TRBJ2-3, the V gene TRBV5-6, with D tentatively TRBD2 (6 bases). Germline V lookup: CDR1 SGHDT, CDR2 YYEEEE. The CDR3 is 15 residues long. The V gene lost 1 base and the J gene lost 0 bases, with 9 bases spanning the gap. For the CDR3, the DNA is TGTGCCAGCAGCTTGAAGGGACTGAGCACAGATACGCAGTATTTT. Amino acids: CASSLKGLSTDTQYF. The variable domain in full, with the rest retrieved from reference TRBV5-6 and TRBJ2-3, is DAGVTQSPTHLIKTRGQQVTLRCSPKSGHDTVSWYQQALGQGPQFIFQYYEEEERQRGNFPDRFSGHQFPNYSSELNVNALLLGDSALYLCASSLKGLSTDTQYFGPGTRLTVL.

This chain connects TRBV5-1 to TRBJ1-1; D is perhaps TRBD1 (6 bases). Trimming pared 0 bases from V and 3 bases from J, leaving 12 bases between. The CDR3 is made up of 15 amino acids. Germline V gene lookup returns CDR1 SGHRS and CDR2 YFSETQ. The CDR3 coding sequence is TGCGCCAGCAGCTTGGCGGGGGGCTGGGACACTGAAGCTTTCTTT. Translating gives CASSLAGGWDTEAFF.

J is TRBJ2-3 and V is TRBV5-1, with D maybe TRBD2 (5 bases). The CDR3 runs to 14 residues. Looked up from germline, CDR1 is SGHRS and CDR2 is YFSETQ. Trimming removed 5 bases from V and 0 bases from J, with 10 bases in between. The CDR3 region is CASRLGKSTDTQYF. CDR3 in DNA: TGCGCCAGCAGACTAGGTAAAAGCACAGATACGCAGTATTTT.

The rearrangement joins TRBV9 to TRBJ1-3; D remains unclear. Germline V gives CDR1 SGDLS, CDR2 YYNGEE. This CDR3 contains 15 residues. The V gene lost 0 bases and the J gene lost 0 bases, with 7 bases spanning the gap. This CDR3 reads CASSVAGSSGNTIYF. The CDR3, as DNA: TGTGCCAGCAGCGTAGCGGGGAGCTCTGGAAACACCATATATTTT.

DNA for the CDR3: TGCGCCAGCAGCCAAGAACCGGCTAGAAAGCAGTACTTC. Protein product: CASSQEPARKQYF. This chain uses TRBV4-3 with TRBJ2-7; D unresolved. With 0 bases removed from V and 8 bases from J, the gap between germline ends came to 11 bases. Germline values: CDR1 LGHNA, CDR2 YSLEER. This CDR3 contains 13 residues.

This sequence joins TRBV5-5 and TRBJ2-7; D is possibly TRBD2 (5 bases). V lost 1 base to trimming and J lost 0 bases, with 8 bases between them. Germline CDR1 reads SGHKS; CDR2 reads YYEKEE (reference sequence). The CDR3 runs 14 residues. In DNA form, the CDR3 reads TGTGCCAGCAGCTTGTCGGGGAGCTCCTACGAGCAGTACTTC. Translation: CASSLSGSSYEQYF.

This rearrangement joins TRBV29-1 to TRBJ2-7, with 7 positions matching TRBD1. Trimming cost V 2 bases and J 2 bases; bases outside gene matches: 6. Germline V gives CDR1 SQVTM, CDR2 ANQGSEA. This CDR3 contains 14 residues. The CDR3 reads CSVERTGKPYEQYF. CDR3 nucleotide sequence: TGCAGCGTTGAAAGGACAGGAAAACCCTACGAGCAGTACTTC.

The chain links TRBV10-1 to TRBJ2-3; TRBD2 matches at 12 bases. The CDR3 runs 16 residues. The V gene end was trimmed by 5 bases and the J gene end by 2 bases; junction bases not matched to a gene: 5. The germline gives CDR1 WNHNN, CDR2 SYGVQD (reference sequence). Written as DNA, the CDR3 is TGCGCCAGCAGTATTGGACTAGCGGGGAACACAGATACGCAGTATTTT. As protein: CASSIGLAGNTDTQYF.

This rearrangement joins TRBV6-5 to TRBJ2-1; 9 nucleotides agree with TRBD2. CDR3 length equals 15 residues. Germline V CDR1 and CDR2: MNHEY, SVGAGI. The junction had 4 bases not matched to a gene; V was cut back by 1 base and J by 6 bases. CDR3 sequence reads: CASSYWTSAGNEQFF. The CDR3 bases are TGTGCCAGCAGTTACTGGACTAGCGCGGGCAATGAGCAGTTCTTC.

The chain employs TRBV18 and TRBJ1-2, with unresolved D. The length of the CDR3 is 15 residues. Germline values: CDR1 KGHSH, CDR2 LQKENI. The V gene lost 3 bases and the J gene lost 2 bases, with 13 bases spanning the gap. The CDR3 here is CASSPGAGGNYGYTF. The CDR3 coding sequence is TGTGCCAGCTCACCGGGCGCGGGAGGCAACTATGGCTACACCTTC.

This clone was detected only a few times. The chain has TRBV19 and TRBJ1-5; the match to TRBD1 covers 7 bases. The CDR3 is 14 amino acids. The J segment lost 2 bases and the V segment lost 7 bases, leaving 5 bases of the junction unmatched. Looked up from germline, CDR1 is LNHDA and CDR2 is SQIVND (reference sequence). DNA for the CDR3: TGTGCCAGTACAGACAGGGTGGGCAATCAGCCCCAGCATTTT. It encodes CASTDRVGNQPQHF.

J is TRBJ1-4 and V is TRBV7-2; D is undetermined. Trimming took 1 base from V and 7 from J, leaving 7 bases between them. The CDR3 is 13 residues long. Germline CDR1 reads SGHTA; CDR2 reads FQGNSA. The CDR3 spells CASSLGSREKLFF. In nucleotides, the CDR3 is TGTGCCAGCAGCTTAGGCTCGCGTGAAAAACTGTTTTTT.

The J gene is TRBJ2-7, the V gene TRBV6-5; a possible D gene is TRBD1 (6 bases). Germline V lookup: CDR1 MNHEY, CDR2 SVGAGI. V lost 8 bases and J lost 3, with 14 bases in between. The CDR3 runs 13 residues. CDR3 coding DNA: TGTGCCAGCCGCAGGGGAAGAGTCTACGAGCAGTACTTC. This encodes CASRRGRVYEQYF.

The chain joins TRBV7-6 to TRBJ2-2; 8 nucleotides align to TRBD2. Germline V gene lookup returns CDR1 SGHVS and CDR2 FNYEAQ. Trimming removed 7 bases from V and 1 base from J; junction bases left unmatched: 8. The CDR3 runs 16 residues. CDR3 residues: CASTSAGTRNTGELFF. The CDR3 DNA follows: TGTGCCAGCACCTCAGCAGGGACTAGGAACACCGGGGAGCTGTTTTTT.

The J gene is TRBJ1-1, the V gene TRBV7-8; TRBD1 is a possible D gene (5 bases). Germline CDR1 and CDR2: SGHVS and FQNEAQ. This CDR3 region has 14 residues. Trimming left V 5 bases short and J 3 bases short, with 13 bases between. CDR3 in DNA: TGTGCCAGCAGCCTCCTAGGGGAGGACACTGAAGCTTTCTTT. This gives the protein CASSLLGEDTEAFF.

The chain uses TRBV6-5 and TRBJ2-5; 8 positions agree with TRBD1. The CDR3 length is 15 residues. CDR1 and CDR2 from the germline V gene are MNHEY and SVGAGI. V lost 2 bases to trimming and J lost 5 bases; unmatched junction nucleotides: 7. In DNA, the CDR3 is TGTGCCAGCAGTTACAGGACAGGGCAATTGGAGACCCAGTACTTC. Its protein product is CASSYRTGQLETQYF.

The J gene is TRBJ2-7, the V gene TRBV7-8; D is perhaps TRBD1 (7 bases). Germline CDR1 and CDR2: SGHVS and FQNEAQ. Trimming cost V 2 bases and J 2 bases, with 16 bases left between them. The CDR3 is made up of 16 amino acids. The CDR3 nucleotides read TGTGCCAGCAGCTTAAGCCGCGGGACAGAACCCTACGAGCAGTACTTC. It encodes CASSLSRGTEPYEQYF.

CDR3 DNA: TGTGCCAGCAGTGAACTCGCGGGGAGTAACACAGATACGCAGTATTTT. Its protein product is CASSELAGSNTDTQYF. This rearrangement joins TRBV6-1 to TRBJ2-3; maybe TRBD2 (6 bases). Germline CDR1 MNHNS, CDR2 SASEGT. V lost 2 bases and J lost 2, with 14 bases in between. The CDR3 extends over 16 amino acids.

The V call is TRBV5-1, the J call TRBJ1-5, with D possibly being TRBD1 (6 bases). Germline assignment: CDR1 SGHRS and CDR2 YFSETQ. The length of the CDR3 is 14 residues. The ends were cut back, 3 bases at V and 2 bases at J, with 9 bases in the middle. DNA for the CDR3: TGCGCCAGCAGCTCTGGGGGCGGCAATCAGCCCCAGCATTTT. Translating gives CASSSGGGNQPQHF. Using reference TRBV5-1 and TRBJ1-5 for the parts outside the CDR3, the full variable domain is KAGVTQTPRYLIKTRGQQVTLSCSPISGHRSVSWYQQTPGQGLQFLFEYFSETQRNKGNFPGRFSGRQFSNSRSEMNVSTLELGDSALYLCASSSGGGNQPQHFGDGTRLSIL.

This chain uses TRBV2 with TRBJ2-7; no definite D call. This CDR3 comprises 13 residues. The germline V and J ends were trimmed by 6 bases and 4 bases, with 13 bases remaining between them. From germline, CDR1 is SNHLY and CDR2 FYNNEI. The CDR3 sequence: CASRERGHYEQYF. CDR3 DNA sequence: TGTGCCAGCAGAGAACGAGGCCATTACGAGCAGTACTTC.

The genes are TRBV25-1 and TRBJ2-5, with 8 bases aligning to TRBD1. The CDR3 length is 16 residues. J gave up 5 bases and V 2 bases, and 10 bases lay outside the gene matches. CDR1 MGHDK and CDR2 SYGVNS come from the germline V gene. CDR3 in DNA: TGTGCCAGCAGTGAACAAGGGACAGGTTCTTTGGAGACCCAGTACTTC. Translation gives CASSEQGTGSLETQYF.

This chain connects TRBV9 to TRBJ1-1; a weak D match, TRBD1 (6 bases). Trimming pared 3 bases from V and 4 bases from J, leaving 13 bases between. There are 14 residues in the CDR3. Looked up from germline, CDR1 is SGDLS and CDR2 is YYNGEE. CDR3 loop: CASSGTGFGTEAFF. As DNA, the CDR3 is TGTGCCAGCAGCGGAACAGGGTTTGGCACTGAAGCTTTCTTT. The full variable domain, rest sourced from reference TRBV9 and TRBJ1-1, is DSGVTQTPKHLITATGQRVTLRCSPRSGDLSVYWYQQSLDQGLQFLIQYYNGEERAKGNILERFSAQQFPDLHSELNLSSLELGDSALYFCASSGTGFGTEAFFGQGTRLTVV.

The J gene is TRBJ2-7, the V gene TRBV5-4, with D unresolved. This CDR3 spans 16 amino acids. Germline CDR1 reads SGHNT; CDR2 reads YYREEE (reference sequence). Trimming stripped 0 bases from V and 6 bases from J, with 19 bases between. CDR3 amino acids: CASSLEQLSIGGEQYF. The CDR3 coding sequence is TGTGCCAGCAGCTTGGAGCAGCTTTCGATCGGCGGCGAGCAGTACTTC.

This chain connects TRBV11-2 to TRBJ2-2; 14 nucleotides match TRBD2. Trimming at V came to 1 base and at J to 6 bases, leaving 4 bases not matched to a gene. CDR1 and CDR2 (germline): SGHAT, FQNNGV. The CDR3 loop spans 17 amino acids. CDR3 DNA: TGTGCCAGCAGCTTAGCCCGGACTAGCGGGAGGTCCGGGGAGCTGTTTTTT. Translated, it gives CASSLARTSGRSGELFF.

V usage is TRBV13 and J usage is TRBJ2-1; D is unresolved. From germline, CDR1 is PRHDT and CDR2 FYEKMQ (reference sequence). Trimming pared 4 bases from V and 4 bases from J, leaving 23 bases between. This CDR3 is 18 amino acids long. The CDR3 nucleotides read TGTGCCAGCAGCTCGCGAGGCTACCGGGTCTCAACTTACAATGAGCAGTTCTTC. Its translation is CASSSRGYRVSTYNEQFF.

This clone has a handful of counts. The chain couples TRBV28 to TRBJ1-5; D is possibly TRBD1 (6 bases). CDR1 and CDR2 (germline): MDHEN, SYDVKM. Trimming removed 5 bases from V and 11 bases from J, with 22 bases in between. The CDR3 extends over 15 amino acids. The CDR3: CASSPRSSGGLTQHF. For the CDR3, the DNA is TGTGCCAGCAGTCCACGATCATCGGGGGGCTTGACCCAGCATTTT. Using reference TRBV28 and TRBJ1-5 for the parts outside the CDR3, the full variable domain is DVKVTQSSRYLVKRTGEKVFLECVQDMDHENMFWYRQDPGLGLRLIYFSYDVKMKEKGDIPEGYSVSREKKERFSLILESASTNQTSMYLCASSPRSSGGLTQHFGDGTRLSIL.